This entry describes one T cell receptor beta chain. Its antigen is unknown. Expressed TCRB transcripts were sequenced, since all the RNA that had been isolated was reverse transcribed. Method: immunoSEQ multiplex PCR; TCRdb's copy keeps in-frame clones and lacks some. Among about 620,000 clones listed, 15% to 19% were seen once. The sample belongs to a study of beta chain features in type 1 diabetes. Study in general: All samples together contributed 107,917,701 sorted cells for examination.

Losses at the gene ends were 5 bases for V and 6 bases for J; bases not matched to a gene: 7. The CDR3 is made up of 13 amino acids. The germline CDR1 and CDR2 sequences are ENHRY and SYGVKD. Overall study results and limits: Moderately but significantly shorter TCRB CDR3s were found in Type 1 diabetes patients in all four CD4+ subsets. Junctions at VDJ sites from type 1 diabetes patients had fewer insertions and more deletions.

The receptor was derived from a man in his late teens or twenties in good health. Source material: naive CD4+ T cells from blood. The J gene is TRBJ2-7, the V gene TRBV10-3, with 7 bases lining up with TRBD2. DNA for the CDR3: TGTGCCATCAGTTTCGGACTAGAGAGCGAGCAGTACTTC. It translates to CAISFGLESEQYF.